Listed below are T cell receptor beta chains from one sample, sequenced in a study of identical twins. MiXCR was run by TCRdb on the 5' RACE reads, yielding one entry per CDR3 protein. The sample consists of 1.5 million to 2 million distinct CDR3 sequences, under 35% of them appearing once. Sequencing was performed on cord blood. These receptors all come from a newborn girl in good health. CDR3s include the opening cysteine and the closing phenylalanine or tryptophan. A D gene is named only where the DNA matches it firmly. For some rows the clone size is stated as once, few or many, or as a class when expanded; others skip it.

j_call v_call clone_size d_call cdr3_length cdr3_aa cdr3_nt
TRBJ2-5 TRBV21-1 . . 15 CASSKVPTRGHEQYF TGTGCCAGCAGCAAAGTCCCGACTAGGGGCCATGAGCAGTACTTC
TRBJ2-1 TRBV3-1 . TRBD2 13 CASSPGTSGFLFF TGTGCCAGCAGCCCAGGGACTAGCGGGTTTCTGTTCTTC
TRBJ2-1 TRBV28 few TRBD2 16 CASSPGGLAGDNEQFF TGTGCCAGCAGCCCGGGGGGACTAGCGGGAGACAATGAGCAGTTCTTC
TRBJ1-5 TRBV19 . . 12 CASRQANQPQHF TGTGCCAGTAGACAGGCCAATCAGCCCCAGCATTTT
TRBJ2-7 TRBV28 few TRBD2 20 CASSKRQGRLAGGRSYEQYF TGTGCCAGCAGCAAAAGACAGGGTAGACTAGCGGGAGGACGGTCCTACGAGCAGTACTTC
TRBJ2-5 TRBV28 few . 13 CASSPPSPVWQYF TGTGCCAGCAGTCCTCCCTCCCCGGTATGGCAGTACTTC
TRBJ2-5 TRBV5-1 . . 15 CASSLSRQDQETQYF TGCGCCAGCAGCTTGTCCCGACAGGACCAAGAGACCCAGTACTTC
TRBJ2-3 TRBV6-5 many TRBD2 13 CASSGRGADTQYF TGTGCCAGCAGCGGGAGGGGGGCAGATACGCAGTATTTT
TRBJ2-5 TRBV12-3/TRBV12-4 . TRBD2 14 CASSFTSGGKTQYF TGTGCCAGCAGTTTCACTAGCGGGGGTAAGACCCAGTACTTC
TRBJ2-3 TRBV20-1 . TRBD2 15 CSARASSGRADTQYF TGCAGTGCTAGAGCCTCTAGCGGGCGCGCAGATACGCAGTATTTT
TRBJ2-3 TRBV7-8 many . 16 CASSAFAGHSTDTQYF TGTGCCAGCAGCGCCTTCGCGGGACACAGCACAGATACGCAGTATTTT
TRBJ1-2 TRBV4-2 . . 15 CASSHARGPNYGYTF TGTGCCAGCAGCCACGCCCGGGGTCCTAACTATGGCTACACCTTC
TRBJ2-3 TRBV27 . . 15 CASSLLPGGTDTQYF TGTGCCAGCAGTTTACTCCCGGGGGGCACAGATACGCAGTATTTT
TRBJ2-2 TRBV29-1 few . 13 CTFRDGNTGELFF TGCACCTTCAGGGACGGAAACACCGGGGAGCTGTTTTTT
TRBJ2-3 TRBV29-1 few TRBD1 14 CSVRQGSGTDTQYF TGCAGCGTTCGACAGGGGTCCGGCACAGATACGCAGTATTTT
TRBJ2-1 TRBV20-1 . TRBD2 16 CSARYSGGSSYNEQFF TGCAGTGCTAGGTATTCGGGGGGGAGCTCCTACAATGAGCAGTTCTTC
TRBJ2-3 TRBV12-3/TRBV12-4 . TRBD1 16 CASRSLRQGYTDTQYF TGTGCCAGCAGGTCCCTACGACAGGGGTACACAGATACGCAGTATTTT
TRBJ2-3 TRBV29-1 few . 12 CSVDVGARTQYF TGCAGCGTTGACGTGGGGGCCAGGACGCAGTATTTT
TRBJ2-7 TRBV30 few . 12 CAWSVNLDEQYF TGTGCCTGGAGTGTAAACCTAGACGAGCAGTACTTC
TRBJ2-7 TRBV4-2 . TRBD1 13 CASSQQDRDEQYF TGTGCCAGCAGCCAACAAGACAGGGACGAGCAGTACTTC
TRBJ2-4 TRBV19 few TRBD1 18 CASSAGTGGFLAKNIQYF TGTGCCAGTAGCGCAGGGACAGGGGGGTTCCTAGCCAAAAACATTCAGTACTTC
TRBJ1-5 TRBV15 . . 11 CATGGGQPQHF TGTGCCACCGGAGGCGGTCAGCCCCAGCATTTT
TRBJ2-7 TRBV10-3 few . 13 CAIRARQKDEQYF TGTGCCATCAGGGCGCGACAGAAAGACGAGCAGTACTTC
TRBJ2-7 TRBV6-1 . . 16 CASSTLSRSPSNEQYF TGTGCCAGCAGTACCCTCTCTCGGTCTCCGAGCAATGAGCAGTACTTC